This TCR beta chain was recovered during a study of PD-1 blockade in classical Hodgkin lymphoma. The V end lost 4 bases, the J end lost 3 bases, and 10 bases lay between the germline ends. CDR3 length: 12 residues. CDR1 is GTSNPN and CDR2 is SVGIG in the germline V gene (reference sequence). With no exception, relapse followed autologous stem cell transplantation in all patients, and brentuximab vedotin exposure varied. TCRdb's table, derived via immunoSEQ multiplex PCR, lists solely in-frame clones and lacks some. Of 40,000 to 65,000 clones in the sample, roughly 80% were seen once. Whole-study results and caveats: Baseline diversity was lower in partial responders and progressors than complete responders.

Note on this clone: No antigen is known for it.

The sample in question was peripheral blood mononuclear cells (PBMCs), obtained at baseline. This TCR derives from a human donor with classical Hodgkin lymphoma. The chain combines TRBV30 with TRBJ2-7, with D possibly being TRBD1 (6 bases). DNA for the CDR3: TGTGCCTGGATGGGGGCAGACTACGAGCAGTACTTC. It is translated as CAWMGADYEQYF.